The 15 T cell receptor beta chains given below trace back to one sample, sequenced in a study of cytomegalovirus exposure and HLA in healthy donors. Profiled with immunoSEQ multiplex PCR; TCRdb holds only in-frame clones, not every one. In the table there are more than 55,000 clones, about 93% of which are singletons. The sequenced sample was PBMCs. These receptors were collected from a man aged 18 to 30 in good health and CMV-seronegative.

This rearrangement joins TRBV7-3 to TRBJ2-2; no definite D call. Deletions cut 5 bases from V and 1 base from J, with 5 bases between. The CDR3 contains 13 residues. Germline lookup yields CDR1 SGHTA and CDR2 FQGTGA. The CDR3 spells CASSAMNTGELFF. The DNA for the CDR3 is TGTGCCAGCAGCGCGATGAACACCGGGGAGCTGTTTTTT.

The V and J genes are TRBV5-8 and TRBJ1-5; TRBD1 is a possible D gene (5 bases). Trimming pared 4 bases from V and 4 bases from J, leaving 12 bases between. The germline V gene encodes CDR1 SGHTS and CDR2 YDEGEE. This CDR3 is 14 amino acids long. This chain's CDR3 is CASSLIRTNQPQHF. Here the CDR3 DNA reads TGTGCCAGCAGCCTGATCAGGACAAATCAGCCCCAGCATTTT.

This sequence joins TRBV28 and TRBJ2-7, with 7 bases that match TRBD1. Per the germline V gene, CDR1 is MDHEN and CDR2 is SYDVKM. CDR3 length: 13 amino acids. With 5 bases clipped from V and 3 bases from J, the junction kept 4 bases outside the gene matches. The CDR3 sequence: CASSPDRYYEQYF. DNA of the CDR3: TGTGCCAGCAGTCCGGACAGGTACTACGAGCAGTACTTC.

The chain uses TRBV10-3 and TRBJ2-2; 10 nucleotides agree with TRBD2. CDR1 is ENHRY, CDR2 SYGVKD, per germline. V was clipped by 2 bases and J by 4 bases; unmatched bases: 7. There are 17 residues in the CDR3. The DNA for the CDR3 is TGTGCCATCAGTGAGGGGCCCGGGACTAGCGCCACCGGGGAGCTGTTTTTT. This codes for CAISEGPGTSATGELFF.

This chain joins TRBV20-1 and TRBJ2-3; D remains unclear. Between the trimmed V and J ends, which lost 6 bases and 5 bases, there was a span of 9 bases. Germline CDR1 DFQATT, CDR2 SNEGSKA (reference sequence). This CDR3 spans 11 amino acids. CDR3 sequence (DNA): TGCAGTGCCGCCACAAAAGATACGCAGTATTTT. Translating it yields CSAATKDTQYF.

The chain uses TRBV11-2 and TRBJ2-7; D might be TRBD2 (5 bases). V shed 3 bases and J shed 2 bases, with 5 bases lying between them. The CDR3 is made up of 12 amino acids. The germline CDR1 and CDR2 sequences are SGHAT and FQNNGV. In DNA form, the CDR3 reads TGTGCCAGCAGCTTCGGGACCTACGAGCAGTACTTC. Protein product: CASSFGTYEQYF.

The gene calls are TRBV4-2 and TRBJ2-1, with 8 bases matching TRBD2. CDR3 length: 18 amino acids. Germline trimming cut 1 base from V and 2 bases from J; bases unmatched to any gene: 10. In germline, CDR1 is LGHNA, CDR2 YNFKEQ. This CDR3 reads CASSQGGRGVNTYNEQFF. CDR3 coding DNA: TGTGCCAGCAGCCAAGGGGGGCGGGGGGTGAACACCTACAATGAGCAGTTCTTC.

The rearrangement uses TRBV28 and TRBJ2-2, with D unclear. The CDR3 length is 14 residues. Germline CDR1 is MDHEN and CDR2 is SYDVKM. V shed 1 base and J shed 7 bases, with 10 bases lying between them. CDR3 bases: TGTGCCAGCAGTTTATCGGTCTCGCTCGGGGAGCTGTTTTTT. Encoded protein: CASSLSVSLGELFF.

The chain employs TRBV4-2 and TRBJ2-7; 9 nucleotides agree with TRBD1. The CDR3 runs to 14 residues. Per the germline V gene, CDR1 is LGHNA and CDR2 is YNFKEQ. After removal of 2 bases from V and 2 bases from J, the junction contained 1 base not matched to a gene. The CDR3: CASSQWDRAYEQYF. Here the CDR3 DNA reads TGTGCCAGCAGCCAATGGGACAGGGCCTACGAGCAGTACTTC.

This clone has a single count. The chain employs TRBV28 and TRBJ2-7; D gene ambiguous. V lost 3 bases and J 3 bases, leaving 9 bases between the germline ends. Germline loops: CDR1 MDHEN, CDR2 SYDVKM. The CDR3 contains 13 residues. The CDR3 sequence: CASSFNFGYEQYF. CDR3 bases: TGTGCCAGCAGTTTTAACTTCGGCTACGAGCAGTACTTC.

The genes are TRBV30 and TRBJ2-1, with 11 bases identical to TRBD2. The J segment lost 9 bases and the V segment lost 4 bases, leaving 20 bases of the junction unmatched. Germline V gene data show CDR1 as GTSNPN and CDR2 as SVGIG (reference sequence). CDR3 size: 18 residues. The CDR3 loop is CAWTELLAGDSVRGEQFF. CDR3 nucleotides: TGTGCCTGGACAGAACTACTAGCGGGAGACTCCGTTCGAGGTGAGCAGTTCTTC. Together with reference TRBV30 and TRBJ2-1, the CDR3 gives the full variable domain: SQTIHQWPATLVQPVGSPLSLECTVEGTSNPNLYWYRQAAGRGLQLLFYSVGIGQISSEVPQNLSASRPQDRQFILSSKKLLLSDSGFYLCAWTELLAGDSVRGEQFFGPGTRLTVL.

The chain has TRBV30 and TRBJ2-1; the D is unclear. V shed 2 bases and J shed 8 bases, with 10 bases lying between them. Germline CDR1 GTSNPN, CDR2 SVGIG (reference sequence). This CDR3 region has 12 residues. CDR3 protein: CAWSRLSDEQFF. CDR3 nucleotide sequence: TGTGCCTGGAGTCGTTTATCGGATGAGCAGTTCTTC.

There are a few counts of this clone. The chain employs TRBV28 and TRBJ2-1; TRBD2 matches at 11 bases. This CDR3 is built from 17 residues. V was clipped by 6 bases and J by 0 bases; unmatched bases: 7. CDR1 and CDR2 from the germline V gene are MDHEN and SYDVKM. CDR3 bases: TGTGCCAGCAGGCCGGGACTAGCGGCAAGCTCCTACAATGAGCAGTTCTTC. It codes for CASRPGLAASSYNEQFF.

The chain couples TRBV28 to TRBJ2-7; 14 nucleotides line up with TRBD2. With V trimmed by 8 bases and J by 5 bases, 8 bases remained unmatched. This CDR3 contains 15 residues. Germline V gene data show CDR1 as MDHEN and CDR2 as SYDVKM. The CDR3 loop reads CASGTGTSGRNEQYF. The CDR3 DNA is TGTGCCAGCGGAACCGGGACTAGCGGGAGAAACGAGCAGTACTTC. Combining the CDR3 with reference TRBV28 and TRBJ2-7 gives the whole variable domain DVKVTQSSRYLVKRTGEKVFLECVQDMDHENMFWYRQDPGLGLRLIYFSYDVKMKEKGDIPEGYSVSREKKERFSLILESASTNQTSMYLCASGTGTSGRNEQYFGPGTRLTVT.

This clone was recorded once. The chain joins TRBV5-4 to TRBJ2-2; unclear D gene. The CDR3 consists of 12 residues. Looked up from germline, CDR1 is SGHNT and CDR2 is YYREEE (reference sequence). The V end was cut by 0 bases, the J end by 10 bases, with 7 bases between. CDR3 loop: CASSLVSEELFF. As DNA, the CDR3 is TGTGCCAGCAGCTTGGTAAGCGAGGAGCTGTTTTTT.